A selection of T cell receptor beta chains follows, all from one sample in a study of cytomegalovirus exposure and HLA in healthy donors. Only in-frame clones appear in the TCRdb table, and some are missing; sequencing was by immunoSEQ multiplex PCR. The sample lists about 160,000 clones; approximately 80% were seen once. The sequenced sample consisted of PBMCs. The receptors originated from a male donor in good health and CMV-seronegative. CDR3s include the opening cysteine and the closing phenylalanine or tryptophan. A D gene is named only where the DNA matches it firmly. For some rows the clone size is stated as once, few or many, or as a class when expanded; others skip it.

TRBJ2-5 | . | TRBV6-5 | TRBD1 | CASRTGEETQYF | TGTGCCAGCAGGACAGGGGAAGAGACCCAGTACTTC
TRBJ1-1 | few | TRBV7-2 | . | CASSLSLTEAFF | TGTGCCAGCAGCTTATCCTTGACTGAAGCTTTCTTT
TRBJ2-5 | . | TRBV29-1 | . | CSVGQTQETQYF | TGCAGCGTTGGACAGACCCAAGAGACCCAGTACTTC
TRBJ1-2 | . | TRBV7-9 | TRBD1 | CSSSLRDSLNYGYTF | TGTTCCAGCAGCTTGCGGGACAGCCTTAACTATGGCTACACCTTC
TRBJ2-7 | . | TRBV7-8 | TRBD1 | CASSVGQNYEQYF | TGTGCCAGCAGCGTGGGACAGAACTACGAGCAGTACTTC
TRBJ2-2 | . | TRBV11-2 | . | CASSLGPGMTGELFF | TGTGCCAGCAGCTTAGGGCCAGGGATGACCGGGGAGCTGTTTTTT
TRBJ2-7 | . | TRBV28 | . | CASSLSGDEQYF | TGTGCCAGCAGTTTATCCGGGGACGAGCAGTACTTC
TRBJ2-7 | . | TRBV28 | . | CASKGGGLSYEQYF | TGTGCCAGCAAGGGGGGGGGCCTCTCCTACGAGCAGTACTTC
TRBJ2-7 | . | TRBV7-8 | TRBD2 | CASSFPGTSGSYEQYF | TGTGCCAGCAGCTTCCCCGGGACTAGCGGGAGTTACGAGCAGTACTTC
TRBJ2-7 | . | TRBV19 | TRBD2 | CASSPGGYEQYF | TGTGCCAGTAGTCCGGGGGGGTACGAGCAGTACTTC
TRBJ2-3 | . | TRBV7-3 | . | CASSSSSGTDTQYF | TGTGCCAGCAGCTCCTCTAGCGGCACAGATACGCAGTATTTT
TRBJ1-5 | . | TRBV6-1 | . | CASSELPGHSNQPQHF | TGTGCCAGCAGTGAATTGCCAGGGCATAGCAATCAGCCCCAGCATTTT
TRBJ2-7 | few | TRBV5-6 | . | CASSLGSSEQYF | TGTGCCAGCAGCTTGGGTAGTAGCGAGCAGTACTTC
TRBJ1-5 | . | TRBV19 | . | CASTPGINQPQHF | TGTGCCAGTACCCCCGGGATCAATCAGCCCCAGCATTTT
TRBJ1-1 | . | TRBV7-2 | TRBD1 | CASSFDTGVEAFF | TGTGCCAGCAGCTTCGATACAGGGGTTGAAGCTTTCTTT
TRBJ2-7 | . | TRBV20-1 | TRBD1 | CSAKTGREQYF | TGCAGTGCAAAGACAGGGCGCGAGCAGTACTTC
TRBJ2-5 | . | TRBV18 | . | CASSPSQETQYF | TGTGCCAGCTCACCAAGTCAGGAGACCCAGTACTTC
TRBJ2-7 | . | TRBV7-3 | TRBD2 | CASSLGLAGEQYF | TGTGCCAGCAGCCTGGGACTAGCTGGCGAGCAGTACTTC
TRBJ2-7 | . | TRBV27 | . | CASSSTVSYEQYF | TGTGCCAGCAGTTCGACAGTCTCCTACGAGCAGTACTTC
TRBJ2-7 | . | TRBV5-1 | TRBD2 | CASSLTTSGNYEQYF | TGCGCCAGCAGCTTAACCACTAGCGGGAACTACGAGCAGTACTTC
TRBJ2-1 | . | TRBV13 | . | CASSLIVNEQFF | TGTGCCAGCAGCTTAATAGTTAATGAGCAGTTCTTC
TRBJ2-5 | . | TRBV6-5 | . | CASSYSGGETQYF | TGTGCCAGCAGTTACTCGGGGGGAGAGACCCAGTACTTC
TRBJ2-7 | . | TRBV9 | . | CASSGGRDYEQYF | TGTGCCAGCAGCGGCGGCAGGGACTACGAGCAGTACTTC
TRBJ1-5 | . | TRBV7-2 | . | CASSLAVGAGQPQHF | TGTGCCAGCAGCTTAGCGGTGGGGGCAGGGCAGCCCCAGCATTTT
TRBJ2-3 | once | TRBV11-3 | TRBD1 | CASSLGGPDRTSSDTQYF | TGTGCCAGCAGCTTAGGGGGGCCGGACAGGACCTCATCAGATACGCAGTATTTT
TRBJ2-7 | . | TRBV10-2 | TRBD2 | CASRRVAGGSYEQYF | TGCGCCAGCAGGAGGGTAGCGGGAGGGTCCTACGAGCAGTACTTC
TRBJ2-2 | . | TRBV9 | TRBD1 | CASSARTGNTGELFF | TGTGCCAGCAGCGCCCGGACAGGGAACACCGGGGAGCTGTTTTTT
TRBJ1-2 | once | TRBV10-3 | . | CAISADTNYGYTF | TGTGCCATCAGTGCTGACACCAACTATGGCTACACCTTC
TRBJ1-1 | . | TRBV30 | . | CAWSVAGNTEAFF | TGTGCCTGGAGTGTAGCAGGGAACACTGAAGCTTTCTTT
TRBJ2-1 | . | TRBV6-1 | . | CASSENGIYNEQFF | TGTGCCAGCAGTGAAAATGGCATTTACAATGAGCAGTTCTTC
TRBJ2-1 | . | TRBV27 | TRBD1 | CASSYRQGIKGEQFF | TGTGCCAGCTCCTACCGACAGGGGATTAAGGGTGAGCAGTTCTTC
TRBJ2-5 | . | TRBV5-1 | TRBD1 | CASSWTGGVSETQYF | TGCGCCAGCAGCTGGACAGGGGGTGTTTCAGAGACCCAGTACTTC
TRBJ2-1 | . | TRBV13 | . | CASSLGGGSSYNEQFF | TGTGCCAGCAGCTTAGGCGGAGGGAGTTCCTACAATGAGCAGTTCTTC
TRBJ1-5 | . | TRBV2 | . | CASSQGRDQPQHF | TGTGCCAGCAGTCAGGGCAGGGATCAGCCCCAGCATTTT
TRBJ2-7 | . | TRBV28 | . | CASTEADHYEQYF | TGTGCCAGCACGGAGGCAGACCATTACGAGCAGTACTTC
TRBJ2-7 | once | TRBV9 | TRBD2 | CASIPGGRTRDEQYF | TGTGCCAGCATCCCGGGGGGAAGGACTAGGGACGAGCAGTACTTC
TRBJ2-2 | . | TRBV7-2 | . | CASSQGSTGELFF | TGTGCCAGCAGCCAGGGCAGCACCGGGGAGCTGTTTTTT
TRBJ2-1 | . | TRBV25-1 | TRBD1 | CASSVGTGNNEQFF | TGTGCCAGCAGTGTTGGGACAGGGAACAATGAGCAGTTCTTC
TRBJ1-2 | . | TRBV2 | TRBD1 | CASSEASHRGSNYGYTF | TGTGCCAGCAGTGAAGCCTCTCACAGGGGCTCTAACTATGGCTACACCTTC
TRBJ1-5 | once | TRBV10-3 | TRBD1 | CAISEGSGGNQPQHF | TGTGCCATCAGTGAGGGGTCAGGGGGGAATCAGCCCCAGCATTTT
TRBJ2-7 | . | TRBV5-6 | . | CASSLGQYEQYF | TGTGCCAGCAGCTTGGGGCAATACGAGCAGTACTTC
TRBJ2-3 | . | TRBV29-1 | . | CSVVINTRRDTQYF | TGCAGCGTTGTCATAAATACCCGGCGGGATACGCAGTATTTT
TRBJ2-3 | . | TRBV10-3 | TRBD1 | CAISQQGGLSSSTDTQYF | TGTGCCATCAGTCAACAGGGGGGCCTATCCTCTAGCACAGATACGCAGTATTTT
TRBJ2-5 | . | TRBV7-2 | . | CASSLVYRQETQYF | TGTGCCAGCAGCTTAGTTTACAGACAAGAGACCCAGTACTTC
TRBJ2-7 | . | TRBV28 | . | CASSSIGRGEQYF | TGTGCCAGCAGTTCTATCGGCCGAGGGGAGCAGTACTTC
TRBJ2-7 | . | TRBV11-2 | . | CASSLGRAYEQYF | TGTGCCAGCAGCTTAGGGCGGGCCTACGAGCAGTACTTC
TRBJ2-7 | . | TRBV11-2 | TRBD2 | CASSAPTSGPREQYF | TGTGCCAGCAGCGCACCCACTAGCGGCCCCCGCGAGCAGTACTTC
TRBJ2-7 | . | TRBV27 | . | CASRQPRGGGTYEQYF | TGTGCCAGCAGGCAACCCCGGGGAGGCGGCACCTACGAGCAGTACTTC
TRBJ1-2 | few | TRBV28 | . | CASGLNSYGYTF | TGTGCCAGCGGGCTGAACAGCTATGGCTACACCTTC
TRBJ1-6 | . | TRBV9 | . | CASSTQGLDNSPLHF | TGTGCCAGCAGCACACAGGGTTTGGATAATTCACCCCTCCACTTT